The T cell receptor beta chain under discussion was sequenced for a study of cytomegalovirus exposure and HLA in healthy donors. The primer mix had 60 Vbeta and 13 Jbeta primers. Sequenced by immunoSEQ multiplex PCR; TCRdb stores in-frame clones only, minus some. Here the sample spans roughly 120,000 clones, roughly 80% being singletons. This clone was counted between two and nine times. What it binds is not known. J was trimmed by 4 bases and V by 4 bases; bases with no gene match: 10. The length of the CDR3 is 18 residues. Germline V gene sequence: CDR1 LGHNA, CDR2 YNFKEQ. Findings of the study overall: In a later analysis, at a false discovery rate of 0.05, fewer than 20,000 TCR beta sequences matched HLA alleles. Three CMV-associated chains proved CMV antigen-specific in vitro.

The sample comprised PBMCs. V is TRBV4-2 and J is TRBJ2-7; 16 bases are shared with TRBD2. The source is a woman in her thirties or forties in good health and CMV-seropositive. CDR3 protein: CASSRPTGTSGGAYEQYF. The CDR3 DNA is TGTGCCAGCAGCCGCCCAACCGGGACTAGCGGGGGGGCTTACGAGCAGTACTTC.